The rows below give T cell receptor beta chains drawn from one sample of a study of cytomegalovirus exposure and HLA in healthy donors. The protocol was immunoSEQ multiplex PCR, while the TCRdb copy is restricted to in-frame clones and leaves out a portion. The table shows about 95,000 clones, with roughly three quarters occurring only once. Sample: PBMCs. The receptor set was obtained from a woman aged 40-49 years in good health and CMV-seronegative. The CDR3 runs from the conserved cysteine through the conserved F or W. D genes are given only for firm matches. The size of a clone is reported for some rows only, either as once, few or many, or as a class for expanded clones.

DNA: TGTGCCAGCAGCTTGGGCGACATGGGTCAGCCCCAGCATTTT
CDR3: CASSLGDMGQPQHF
J: TRBJ1-5
length: 14
D: NA
size: few
V: TRBV5-6

DNA: TGTGCCTGTACAGGCGTCCTGAACACTGAAGCTTTCTTT
CDR3: CACTGVLNTEAFF
J: TRBJ1-1
length: 13
D: NA
size: few
V: TRBV30

DNA: TGTGCCAGCAGTACCTATACAGGGATTCAGCCCCAGCATTTT
CDR3: CASSTYTGIQPQHF
J: TRBJ1-5
length: 14
D: NA
size: NA
V: TRBV27

DNA: TGTGCCAGCTCACCACCAATTGCAGGGGGTCGCAATCAGCCCCAGCATTTT
CDR3: CASSPPIAGGRNQPQHF
J: TRBJ1-5
length: 17
D: TRBD1
size: NA
V: TRBV18

DNA: TGTGCCAGCAGCCTCAACGGTGAAAAACTGTTTTTT
CDR3: CASSLNGEKLFF
J: TRBJ1-4
length: 12
D: NA
size: few
V: TRBV16

DNA: TGTGCCAGCAGCGGTAGGTCAGACTTTTCAGATACGCAGTATTTT
CDR3: CASSGRSDFSDTQYF
J: TRBJ2-3
length: 15
D: NA
size: NA
V: TRBV9

DNA: TGTGCCAGCAGCTTGCAGCAGGGGCGGTTCGAGCAGTACTTC
CDR3: CASSLQQGRFEQYF
J: TRBJ2-7
length: 14
D: NA
size: NA
V: TRBV5-6

DNA: TGTGCCAGCAGCTTGAGAGGTTACCCCTACGAGCAGTACTTC
CDR3: CASSLRGYPYEQYF
J: TRBJ2-7
length: 14
D: NA
size: NA
V: TRBV5-6

DNA: TGTGCCAGCAGTAACTCAGCGGGGGGGGGTTACAATGAGCAGTTCTTC
CDR3: CASSNSAGGGYNEQFF
J: TRBJ2-1
length: 16
D: TRBD2
size: NA
V: TRBV6-4

DNA: TGTGCCAGCAGCTCAGGGGCCACTGAAGCTTTCTTT
CDR3: CASSSGATEAFF
J: TRBJ1-1
length: 12
D: NA
size: few
V: TRBV7-9

DNA: TGTGCCAGCGGAAAAGGCGGGAGGGCTAACACTGAAGCTTTCTTT
CDR3: CASGKGGRANTEAFF
J: TRBJ1-1
length: 15
D: NA
size: NA
V: TRBV28

DNA: TGCGCCAGCAGCCTAAGCGGGGGGGCAGATACGCAGTATTTT
CDR3: CASSLSGGADTQYF
J: TRBJ2-3
length: 14
D: TRBD2
size: NA
V: TRBV4-3

DNA: TGCGCCAGCAGCGAGGGACAGCCAAATTCACCCCTCCACTTT
CDR3: CASSEGQPNSPLHF
J: TRBJ1-6
length: 14
D: TRBD1
size: NA
V: TRBV10-1

DNA: TGTGCCATCAGTAACCCCAGGGGTGGAACTGAAGCTTTCTTT
CDR3: CAISNPRGGTEAFF
J: TRBJ1-1
length: 14
D: NA
size: few
V: TRBV10-3

DNA: TGTGCCAGCAGCTTGAATAGCGGGGTGAACACCGGGGAGCTGTTTTTT
CDR3: CASSLNSGVNTGELFF
J: TRBJ2-2
length: 16
D: TRBD2
size: few
V: TRBV5-4

DNA: TGCAGCGTTGAAACAGGACAGGGGATTTTCTACAATGAGCAGTTCTTC
CDR3: CSVETGQGIFYNEQFF
J: TRBJ2-1
length: 16
D: TRBD1
size: NA
V: TRBV29-1

DNA: TGTGCCAGCAGCCAACAGGGGGCGAGTCGAGCTTTCTTT
CDR3: CASSQQGASRAFF
J: TRBJ1-1
length: 13
D: TRBD1
size: few
V: TRBV7-8

DNA: TGCGCCAGCAGCCAAAGGTCGGGAGCGGCGGAAAAACTGTTTTTT
CDR3: CASSQRSGAAEKLFF
J: TRBJ1-4
length: 15
D: NA
size: NA
V: TRBV4-1